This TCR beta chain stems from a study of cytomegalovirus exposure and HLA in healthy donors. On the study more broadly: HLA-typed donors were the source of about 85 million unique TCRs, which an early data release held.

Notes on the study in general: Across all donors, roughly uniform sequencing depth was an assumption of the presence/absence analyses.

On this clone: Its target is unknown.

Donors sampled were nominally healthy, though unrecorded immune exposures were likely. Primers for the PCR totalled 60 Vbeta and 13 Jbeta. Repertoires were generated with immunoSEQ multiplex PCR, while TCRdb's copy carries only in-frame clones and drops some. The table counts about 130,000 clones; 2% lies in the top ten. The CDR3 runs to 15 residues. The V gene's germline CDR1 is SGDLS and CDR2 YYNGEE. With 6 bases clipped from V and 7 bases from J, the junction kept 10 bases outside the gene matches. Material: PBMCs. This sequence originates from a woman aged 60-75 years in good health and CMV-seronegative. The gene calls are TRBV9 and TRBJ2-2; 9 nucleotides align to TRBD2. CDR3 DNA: TGTGCCAGCAATCCCAGCGGGGGGCTGGGCGGGGAGCTGTTTTTT. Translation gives CASNPSGGLGGELFF. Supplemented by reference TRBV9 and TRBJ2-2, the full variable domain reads DSGVTQTPKHLITATGQRVTLRCSPRSGDLSVYWYQQSLDQGLQFLIQYYNGEERAKGNILERFSAQQFPDLHSELNLSSLELGDSALYFCASNPSGGLGGELFFGEGSRLTVL.